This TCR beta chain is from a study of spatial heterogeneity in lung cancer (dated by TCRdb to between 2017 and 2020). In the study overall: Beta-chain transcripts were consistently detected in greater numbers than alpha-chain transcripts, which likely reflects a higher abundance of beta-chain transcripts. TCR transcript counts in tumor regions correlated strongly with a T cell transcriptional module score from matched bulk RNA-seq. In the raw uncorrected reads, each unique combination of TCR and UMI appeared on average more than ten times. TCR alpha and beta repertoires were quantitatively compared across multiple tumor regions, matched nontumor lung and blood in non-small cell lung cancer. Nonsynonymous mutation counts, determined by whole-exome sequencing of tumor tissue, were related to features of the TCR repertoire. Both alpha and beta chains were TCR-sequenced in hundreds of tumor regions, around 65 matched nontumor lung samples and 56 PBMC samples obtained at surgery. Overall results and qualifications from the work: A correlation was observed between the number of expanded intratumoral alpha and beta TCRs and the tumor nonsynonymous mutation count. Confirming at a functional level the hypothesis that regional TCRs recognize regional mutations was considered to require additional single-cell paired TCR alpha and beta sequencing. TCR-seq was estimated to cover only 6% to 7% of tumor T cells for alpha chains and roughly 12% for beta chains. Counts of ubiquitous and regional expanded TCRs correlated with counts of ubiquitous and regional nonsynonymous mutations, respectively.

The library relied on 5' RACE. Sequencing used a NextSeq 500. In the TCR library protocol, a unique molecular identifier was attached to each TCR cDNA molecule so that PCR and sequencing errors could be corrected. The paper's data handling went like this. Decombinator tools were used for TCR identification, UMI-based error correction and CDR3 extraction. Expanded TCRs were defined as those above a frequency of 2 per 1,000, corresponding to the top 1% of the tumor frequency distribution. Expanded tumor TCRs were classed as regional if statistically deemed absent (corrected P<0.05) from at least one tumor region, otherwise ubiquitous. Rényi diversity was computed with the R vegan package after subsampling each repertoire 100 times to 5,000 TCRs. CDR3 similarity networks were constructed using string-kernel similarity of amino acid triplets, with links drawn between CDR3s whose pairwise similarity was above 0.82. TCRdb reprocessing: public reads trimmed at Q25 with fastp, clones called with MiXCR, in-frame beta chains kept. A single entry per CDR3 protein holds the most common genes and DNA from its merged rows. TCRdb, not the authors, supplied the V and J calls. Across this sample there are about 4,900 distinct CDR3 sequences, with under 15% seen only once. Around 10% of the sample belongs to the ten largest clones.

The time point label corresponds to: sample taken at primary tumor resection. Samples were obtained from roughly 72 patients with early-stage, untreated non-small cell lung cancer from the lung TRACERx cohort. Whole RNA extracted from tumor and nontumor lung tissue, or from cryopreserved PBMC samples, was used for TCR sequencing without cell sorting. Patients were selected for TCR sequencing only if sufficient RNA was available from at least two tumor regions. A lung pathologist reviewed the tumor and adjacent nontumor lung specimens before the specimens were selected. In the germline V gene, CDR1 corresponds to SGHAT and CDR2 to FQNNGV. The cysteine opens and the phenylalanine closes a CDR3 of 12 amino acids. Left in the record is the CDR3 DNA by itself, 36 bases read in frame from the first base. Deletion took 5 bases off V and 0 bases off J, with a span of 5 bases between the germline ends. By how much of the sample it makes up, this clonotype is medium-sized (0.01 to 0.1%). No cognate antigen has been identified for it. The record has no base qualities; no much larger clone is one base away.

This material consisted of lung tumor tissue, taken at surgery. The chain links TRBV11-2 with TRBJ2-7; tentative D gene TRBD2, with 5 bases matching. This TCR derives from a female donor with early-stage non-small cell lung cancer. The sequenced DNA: TGTGCCAGCAGCGGGAGCTCCTACGAGCAGTACTTC. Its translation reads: CASSGSSYEQYF.